The 14 T cell receptor beta chains in this list originate from one sample, sequenced in a study of blood T cells in healthy people across ages. Next came a second PCR, run for roughly 6 to 11 cycles, which used a sample-barcoded 5' primer along with a J-beta primer mix. TCRdb fed the 5' RACE reads into MiXCR, producing one record per CDR3 protein. Of 1 million to 1.2 million distinct CDR3 sequences in the sample, approximately 38% are singletons; the top ten hold around 13%. Sequencing was carried out using blood. All receptors derive from a man younger than 35 in good health.

This rearrangement joins TRBV27 to TRBJ2-2; no firm D call. From germline, CDR1 is MNHEY and CDR2 SMNVEV (reference sequence). The CDR3 extends over 15 amino acids. Trimming took 4 bases from V and 2 from J, leaving 11 bases between them. In DNA form, the CDR3 reads TGTGCCAGCAGTTCCCCCATACTAAACACCGGGGAGCTGTTTTTT. It is translated as CASSSPILNTGELFF.

The rearrangement uses TRBV6-2 or TRBV6-3 and TRBJ2-3; D is perhaps TRBD2 (6 bases). V lost 5 bases and J lost 2, with 11 bases in between. Germline V gene sequence: CDR1 MNHEY, CDR2 SVGEGT. This CDR3 is built from 14 residues. DNA of the CDR3: TGTGCCAGCAGTGATTGGGACTCCACAGATACGCAGTATTTT. Residues: CASSDWDSTDTQYF.

This chain joins TRBV15 and TRBJ2-3, with 10 bases fitting TRBD1. The CDR3 sequence is 17 residues long. The germline gives CDR1 LNHNV, CDR2 YYDKDF (reference sequence). Trimming took 0 bases from V and 3 from J; bases not matched to a gene: 6. Here the CDR3 DNA reads TGTGCCACCAGCAGAGAACCGGGACAGGGGTCTACAGATACGCAGTATTTT. It encodes CATSREPGQGSTDTQYF.

V usage is TRBV10-3 and J usage is TRBJ1-5; D is ambiguous. CDR3 length: 19 amino acids. The V gene lost 2 bases and the J gene lost 11 bases, with 31 bases spanning the gap. Germline assignment: CDR1 ENHRY and CDR2 SYGVKD. This CDR3 is CAISEVEVDRLNVDTTQHF. Written as DNA, the CDR3 is TGTGCCATCAGTGAGGTTGAGGTGGACCGATTAAACGTAGATACCACCCAGCATTTT.

This clonotype was counted between two and nine times. This chain's CDR3 is CASSTPRERGQETQYF. The CDR3 DNA sequence: TGTGCCAGCAGTACGCCCAGGGAGCGGGGACAAGAGACCCAGTACTTC. This chain uses TRBV6-5 with TRBJ2-5; 7 bases are a match to TRBD2. The CDR3 runs 16 residues. CDR1 and CDR2 (germline): MNHEY, SVGAGI. The J segment lost 2 bases and the V segment lost 5 bases, leaving 11 bases of the junction unmatched.

This clonotype came up many times. The chain recombines TRBV6-6 with TRBJ2-1, with 8 bases fitting TRBD2. CDR3 length equals 15 residues. The germline CDR1 and CDR2 sequences are MNHNY and SVGAGI (reference sequence). V lost 6 bases to trimming and J lost 2 bases; unmatched junction nucleotides: 6. The CDR3 protein is CASRDSGETYNEQFF. CDR3 DNA: TGTGCCAGCAGGGATAGCGGGGAAACCTACAATGAGCAGTTCTTC.

The V gene is TRBV5-1, the J gene TRBJ2-2, with a tentative D call TRBD2 (5 bases). The germline V and J ends were trimmed by 2 bases and 1 base, with 15 bases remaining between them. This CDR3 region has 17 residues. The germline V gene encodes CDR1 SGHRS and CDR2 YFSETQ. This CDR3 is CASSFGSPGMNTGELFF. The CDR3 DNA reads TGCGCCAGCAGCTTTGGGTCACCGGGAATGAACACCGGGGAGCTGTTTTTT.

This chain uses TRBV4-1 with TRBJ2-3, with D perhaps matching TRBD2 (5 bases). The V gene lost 0 bases and the J gene lost 2 bases, with 9 bases spanning the gap. CDR3 length: 15 amino acids. The germline V gene encodes CDR1 MGHRA and CDR2 YSYEKL. The CDR3 region is CASSQEEDFTDTQYF. CDR3 in DNA: TGCGCCAGCAGCCAAGAAGAGGACTTCACAGATACGCAGTATTTT.

In its sample, this clonotype was seen a few times. The CDR3 here is CACSGTGSPLHF. In DNA form, the CDR3 reads TGTGCCTGCTCCGGGACCGGTTCACCCCTCCACTTT. The chain combines TRBV30 with TRBJ1-6; tentatively, D is TRBD1 (5 bases). The CDR3 is 12 amino acids. The V end was cut by 6 bases, the J end by 9 bases, with 12 bases between. CDR1 is GTSNPN, CDR2 SVGIG, per germline (reference sequence).

The CDR3 sequence is CASSQESAGRNYGYTF. The CDR3, as DNA: TGCGCCAGCAGCCAAGAATCGGCAGGGCGCAACTATGGCTACACCTTC. V usage is TRBV4-1 and J usage is TRBJ1-2; the D gene is possibly TRBD1 (5 bases). CDR3 size: 16 residues. Germline V gene sequence: CDR1 MGHRA, CDR2 YSYEKL. Trimming pared 0 bases from V and 2 bases from J, leaving 13 bases between.

The gene calls are TRBV25-1 and TRBJ2-3; the match to TRBD1 covers 7 bases. V trimming: 1 base; J trimming: 3 bases; junction bases outside the gene matches: 10. CDR3 size: 17 residues. Germline V gives CDR1 MGHDK, CDR2 SYGVNS. The CDR3 region is CASSELLGQKSTDTQYF. DNA of the CDR3: TGTGCCAGCAGTGAATTACTGGGACAGAAGTCGACAGATACGCAGTATTTT. Looking up the rest from reference TRBV25-1 and TRBJ2-3 gives the full variable domain: EADIYQTPRYLVIGTGKKITLECSQTMGHDKMYWYQQDPGMELHLIHYSYGVNSTEKGDLSSESTVSRIRTEHFPLTLESARPSHTSQYLCASSELLGQKSTDTQYFGPGTRLTVL.

The J gene is TRBJ1-1, the V gene TRBV2; D not resolved. V lost 4 bases and J lost 5, with 11 bases in between. Germline-derived CDR1 and CDR2 are SNHLY and FYNNEI. This CDR3 has 13 residues. CDR3 in amino acids: CASSVGLSTEAFF. CDR3 sequence (DNA): TGTGCCAGCAGTGTGGGGTTATCGACTGAAGCTTTCTTT.

This clonotype was picked up a small number of times. The CDR3 is CASSARRQGFGEKLFF. CDR3 DNA: TGTGCCAGCAGTGCCCGGCGACAGGGATTTGGTGAAAAACTGTTTTTT. The chain recombines TRBV12-3 or TRBV12-4 with TRBJ1-4, with 7 bases identical to TRBD1. With 5 bases clipped from V and 7 bases from J, the junction kept 13 bases outside the gene matches. This CDR3 contains 16 residues.

V usage is TRBV2 and J usage is TRBJ1-4; D is unclear. The CDR3 totals 15 residues. V was cut by 6 bases and J by 12 bases, with 23 bases left in between. Germline V CDR1 and CDR2: SNHLY, FYNNEI. In DNA, the CDR3 is TGTGCCAGCAGGGCTCAGTCCACGCCCCCAAGGGAACTGTTTTTT. Translation gives CASRAQSTPPRELFF.